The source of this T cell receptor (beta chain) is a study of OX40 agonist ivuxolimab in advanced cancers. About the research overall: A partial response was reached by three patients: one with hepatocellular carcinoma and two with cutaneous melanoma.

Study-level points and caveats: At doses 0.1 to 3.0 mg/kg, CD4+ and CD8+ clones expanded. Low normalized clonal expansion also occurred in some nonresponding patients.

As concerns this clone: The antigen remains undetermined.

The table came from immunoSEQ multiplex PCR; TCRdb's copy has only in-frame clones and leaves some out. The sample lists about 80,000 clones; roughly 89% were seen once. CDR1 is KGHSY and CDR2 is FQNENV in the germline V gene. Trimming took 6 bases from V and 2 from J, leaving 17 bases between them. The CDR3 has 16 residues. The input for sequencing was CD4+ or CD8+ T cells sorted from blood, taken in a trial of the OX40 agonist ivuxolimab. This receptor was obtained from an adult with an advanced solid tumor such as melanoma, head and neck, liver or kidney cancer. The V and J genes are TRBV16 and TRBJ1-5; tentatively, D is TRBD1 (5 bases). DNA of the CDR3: TGTGCCAGCAGTCAGTTGGCGGGGGGAGGCAATCAGCCCCAGCATTTT. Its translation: CASSQLAGGGNQPQHF.